The following is a T cell receptor beta chain sequence with its context. Its antigen is not known. The PCR used 60 Vbeta and 13 Jbeta primers. Measured with immunoSEQ multiplex PCR; TCRdb has only the in-frame clones, and not every one. This sample has 160,000 or so clones, with over 70% found just once. This sample is part of a study of cytomegalovirus exposure and HLA in healthy donors. Notes on the study in general: Equally common other TCR beta chains were less clonally expanded than HLA-associated ones, a later analysis found. Later analysis associated a missense DCLRE1C variant with TCR beta V- and J-gene trimming.

The sample comprised PBMCs. This TCR was recovered from a woman in her 50s in good health and CMV-seronegative.

CDR3 nucleotide sequence: TGTGCCAGCAGCTCGAGGGCACAGGGGGCAACTAATGAAAAACTGTTTTTT. Translation gives CASSSRAQGATNEKLFF. The chain is built from TRBV13 and TRBJ1-4; 8 positions match TRBD1. J was trimmed by 0 bases and V by 4 bases; bases with no gene match: 7. Germline assignment: CDR1 PRHDT and CDR2 FYEKMQ (reference sequence). This CDR3 comprises 17 residues.